Listed below are T cell receptor beta chains from one sample, sequenced in a study of shared clonotypes between healthy human individuals. TCRdb's table, derived via immunoSEQ multiplex PCR, lists solely in-frame clones and lacks some. This sample yields about 1.5 million clones, of which 98% are seen a single time; approximately 0.45% belongs to the top ten. Sequenced sample: naive CD4+ T cells sorted from blood. These receptors were taken from a young man in good health. CDR3s include the opening cysteine and the closing phenylalanine or tryptophan. A D gene is named only where the DNA matches it firmly. For some rows the clone size is stated as once, few or many, or as a class when expanded; others skip it.

>TRBV6-1|TRBJ1-2|NA|NA|14
TGTGCCAGCAGTGAACTCGGGGGGCCGGTTGGCTACACCTTC
CASSELGGPVGYTF
>TRBV21-1|TRBJ2-2|NA|NA|16
TGTGCCAGCAGCAAACAGGACAGGGGCTTGACCGGGGAGCTGTTTTTT
CASSKQDRGLTGELFF
>TRBV14|TRBJ2-3|once|TRBD2|16
TGTGCCAGCAGCCATTCACTAGCGGGAGGCACAGATACGCAGTATTTT
CASSHSLAGGTDTQYF
>TRBV6-5|TRBJ2-1|NA|NA|16
TGTGCCAGCAGTTACTCCCCAGATAGCTCCTACAATGAGCAGTTCTTC
CASSYSPDSSYNEQFF
>TRBV14|TRBJ1-1|NA|NA|13
TGTGCCAGCAGACACACAGGGTCCCCCTATTGGTTCTTT
CASRHTGSPYWFF
>TRBV6-5|TRBJ1-2|NA|NA|15
TGTGCCAGCAGTCGGATGTTGGGGGGAGACTATGGCTACACCTTC
CASSRMLGGDYGYTF
>TRBV7-9|TRBJ2-7|NA|NA|16
TGTGCCAGCAGCTTATTGGTCCAGACGCGTGGGTACGAGCAGTACTTC
CASSLLVQTRGYEQYF
>TRBV7-9|TRBJ1-4|NA|NA|14
TGTGCCAGCAGCCTCCGACAGACCAATGAAAAACTGTTTTTT
CASSLRQTNEKLFF
>TRBV18|TRBJ2-2|NA|NA|16
TGTGCCAGCTCACCATTCCCGCAAACCAACACCGGGGAGCTGTTTTTT
CASSPFPQTNTGELFF
>TRBV5-8|TRBJ2-7|once|NA|15
TGTGCCAGCACTATACCTGGGTCAGTCCCCTACGAGCAGTACTTC
CASTIPGSVPYEQYF
>TRBV11-3|TRBJ1-1|once|TRBD1|14
TGTGCCAGCAGCTTAGGACAGGGAAGCACTGAAGCTTTCTTT
CASSLGQGSTEAFF
>TRBV7-8|TRBJ2-7|NA|TRBD1|15
TGTGCCAGCAGCTTAGCTGGACAGGGGACCTACGAGCAGTACTTC
CASSLAGQGTYEQYF
>TRBV7-6|TRBJ2-2|once|NA|14
TGTGCCAGCAGCTCGCGGCCGCGGGCCGGGGAGCTGTTTTTT
CASSSRPRAGELFF
>TRBV7-9|TRBJ2-7|NA|TRBD2|14
TGTGCCAGCAGCTTAGCTTGGACTAGCGGCGAGCAGTACTTC
CASSLAWTSGEQYF
>TRBV27|TRBJ2-7|NA|TRBD1|15
TGTGCCAGCAGTTCCCCGGGACAGGGAATATACGAGCAGTACTTC
CASSSPGQGIYEQYF
>TRBV5-4|TRBJ2-1|NA|TRBD2|16
TGTGCCAGCAGCTTGGCCAAGCGGGGCTCCTACAATGAGCAGTTCTTC
CASSLAKRGSYNEQFF
>TRBV29-1|TRBJ2-5|NA|TRBD1|13
TGCAGCGTTCGACAGGGGGGCCCCGAGACCCAGTACTTC
CSVRQGGPETQYF
>TRBV19|TRBJ1-5|once|NA|15
TGTGCCAGTAGTGTCTCTGCGAGGTTCAATCAGCCCCAGCATTTT
CASSVSARFNQPQHF
>TRBV5-1|TRBJ2-7|NA|NA|19
TGCGCCGGGTTACACCTACCGGGACACTGCTCTCGGGTCGTCTACGAGCAGTACTTC
CAGLHLPGHCSRVVYEQYF
>TRBV7-9|TRBJ2-3|NA|NA|14
TGTGCCAGCAGTCCACATGCTAGCACAGATACGCAGTATTTT
CASSPHASTDTQYF
>TRBV18|TRBJ2-7|NA|TRBD2|15
TGTGCCAGCTCAGTCCTAGCGGGAGCAGGAGACGAGCAGTACTTC
CASSVLAGAGDEQYF
>TRBV2|TRBJ2-5|NA|TRBD2|13
TGTGCCAGCAGTGACGAGGGAGGGAAGACCCAGTACTTC
CASSDEGGKTQYF
>TRBV2|TRBJ2-5|NA|TRBD1|15
TGTGCCAGCAGTGCGGGACAGGTACTAAAAGAGACCCAGTACTTC
CASSAGQVLKETQYF
>TRBV4-1|TRBJ1-1|NA|TRBD1|17
TGCGCCAGCAGCCAAGGACAGGGGGCGCATTGGGGCACTGAAGCTTTCTTT
CASSQGQGAHWGTEAFF
>TRBV14|TRBJ1-1|NA|NA|15
TGTGCCAGCAGCCAAGAAATAGGGGCGAACACTGAAGCTTTCTTT
CASSQEIGANTEAFF
>TRBV5-1|TRBJ1-1|NA|NA|15
TGCGCCAGCAGCTCTAGCGGGACCCCAGTTGAGAAAGCTTTCTTT
CASSSSGTPVEKAFF
>TRBV7-9|TRBJ2-7|NA|TRBD2|13
TGTGCCAGCAGGTCCGGGACTAGTGGTGAGCAGTACTTC
CASRSGTSGEQYF
>TRBV15|TRBJ1-5|NA|NA|12
TGTGCCACCAGCCGGGTCGGTCAGCCCCAGCATTTT
CATSRVGQPQHF
>TRBV5-5|TRBJ1-1|NA|TRBD1|16
TGTGCCAGCAGCTTGGTCCCAGGGGGAGGGAACACTGAAGCTTTCTTT
CASSLVPGGGNTEAFF
>TRBV7-2|TRBJ2-3|NA|NA|13
TGTGCCAGCAGCGAACACCGCACAGATACGCAGTATTTT
CASSEHRTDTQYF